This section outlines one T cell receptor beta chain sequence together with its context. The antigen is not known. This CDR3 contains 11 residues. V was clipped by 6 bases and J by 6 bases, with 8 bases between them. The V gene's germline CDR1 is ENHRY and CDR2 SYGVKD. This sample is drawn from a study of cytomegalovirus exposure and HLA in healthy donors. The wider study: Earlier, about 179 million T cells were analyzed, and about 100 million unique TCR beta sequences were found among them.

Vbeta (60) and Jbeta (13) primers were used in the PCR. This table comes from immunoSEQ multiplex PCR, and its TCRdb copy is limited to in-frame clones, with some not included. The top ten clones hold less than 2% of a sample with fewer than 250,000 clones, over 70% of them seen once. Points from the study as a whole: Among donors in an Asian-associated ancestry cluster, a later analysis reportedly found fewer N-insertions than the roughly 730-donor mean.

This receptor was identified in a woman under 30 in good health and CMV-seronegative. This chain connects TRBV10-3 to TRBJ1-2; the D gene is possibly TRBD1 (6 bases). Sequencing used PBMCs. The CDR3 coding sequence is TGTGCCATCAGCCCAGGGGATGGCTACACCTTC. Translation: CAISPGDGYTF.